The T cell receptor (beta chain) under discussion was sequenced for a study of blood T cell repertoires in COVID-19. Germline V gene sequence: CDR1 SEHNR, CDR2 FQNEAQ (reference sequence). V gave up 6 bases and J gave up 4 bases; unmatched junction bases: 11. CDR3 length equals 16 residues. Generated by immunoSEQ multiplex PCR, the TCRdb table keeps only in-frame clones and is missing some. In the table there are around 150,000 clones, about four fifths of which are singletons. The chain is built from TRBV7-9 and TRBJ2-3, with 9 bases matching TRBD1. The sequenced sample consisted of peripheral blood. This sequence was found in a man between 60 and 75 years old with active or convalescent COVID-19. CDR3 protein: CASREYRGPRADTQYF. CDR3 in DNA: TGTGCCAGCAGGGAGTACAGGGGGCCTCGTGCAGATACGCAGTATTTT.